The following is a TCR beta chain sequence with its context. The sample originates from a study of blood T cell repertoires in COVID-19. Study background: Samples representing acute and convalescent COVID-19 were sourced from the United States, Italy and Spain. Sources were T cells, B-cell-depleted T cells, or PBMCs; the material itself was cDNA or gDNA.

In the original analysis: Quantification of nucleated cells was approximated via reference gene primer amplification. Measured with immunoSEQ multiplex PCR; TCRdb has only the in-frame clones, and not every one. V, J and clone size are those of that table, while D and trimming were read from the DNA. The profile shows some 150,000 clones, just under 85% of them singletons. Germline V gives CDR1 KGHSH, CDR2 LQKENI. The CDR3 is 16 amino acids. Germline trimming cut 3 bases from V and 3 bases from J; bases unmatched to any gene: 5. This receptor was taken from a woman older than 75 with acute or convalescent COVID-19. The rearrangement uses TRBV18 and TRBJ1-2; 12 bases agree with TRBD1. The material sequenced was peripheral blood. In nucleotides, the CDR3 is TGTGCCAGCTCACCGGGACAGGGGGCTGAAGACTATGGCTACACCTTC. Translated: CASSPGQGAEDYGYTF. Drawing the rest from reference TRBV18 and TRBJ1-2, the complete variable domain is NAGVMQNPRHLVRRRGQEARLRCSPMKGHSHVYWYRQLPEEGLKFMVYLQKENIIDESGMPKERFSAEFPKEGPSILRIQQVVRGDSAAYFCASSPGQGAEDYGYTFGSGTRLTVV.